This entry is about one TCR beta chain. TCRdb keeps only in-frame clones here, not all; method: immunoSEQ multiplex PCR. Of a few hundred thousand clones listed, 70% to 90% are singletons. The record originates from a study of blood T cell repertoires in COVID-19. The V gene lost 1 base and the J gene lost 6 bases, with 12 bases spanning the gap. The CDR3 totals 15 residues. CDR1 and CDR2 (germline): LGHNT, FRNRAP. This TCR was recovered from a woman aged 18-35 years who had recovered from COVID-19. The sequenced sample consisted of peripheral blood. This chain connects TRBV12-5 to TRBJ2-2; perhaps TRBD2 as D (6 bases). Here the CDR3 reads CASGLAPEGSGELFF. The CDR3 region has the DNA TGTGCTAGTGGTTTGGCCCCGGAGGGGTCCGGGGAGCTGTTTTTT. Together with reference TRBV12-5 and TRBJ2-2, the CDR3 gives the full variable domain: DARVTQTPRHKVTEMGQEVTMRCQPILGHNTVFWYRQTMMQGLELLAYFRNRAPLDDSGMPKDRFSAEMPDATLATLKIQPSEPRDSAVYFCASGLAPEGSGELFFGEGSRLTVL.